This is a list of T cell receptor beta chains from one sample in a study of identifying expanded T cells in peripheral blood. Sequenced by immunoSEQ multiplex PCR; TCRdb stores in-frame clones only, minus some. Among 100,000 or so clones listed, 87% were seen once. Sequenced: blood. The receptors stem from a person aged 18 to 70 in good health. CDR3s include the opening cysteine and the closing phenylalanine or tryptophan. D genes are given only for firm matches. Some rows mark clone size as missing; the rest say once, few, many or name a class of expanded clone.

J: TRBJ1-2
D: -
size: -
V: TRBV28
DNA: TGTGCCAGCAGGCAATCTGGGGGTGGCTACACCTTC
CDR3: CASRQSGGGYTF

J: TRBJ2-1
D: TRBD1
size: once
V: TRBV30
DNA: TGTGCCTGGAGTGAAGATGGACAGGGTTATGGCGAGCAGTTCTTC
CDR3: CAWSEDGQGYGEQFF

J: TRBJ2-7
D: -
size: few
V: TRBV2
DNA: TGTGCCATCCCGGACAGAGCGCCCTACGAGCAGTACTTC
CDR3: CAIPDRAPYEQYF

J: TRBJ1-3
D: -
size: once
V: TRBV6-1
DNA: TGTGCCAGCAGTGAAGCGCGTACATACAAGTTTGGGGATTTT
CDR3: CASSEARTYKFGDF

J: TRBJ2-7
D: -
size: -
V: TRBV30
DNA: TGTGCCTGGAGTGGAGGGGGTGGCTACGAGCAGTACTTC
CDR3: CAWSGGGGYEQYF

J: TRBJ1-2
D: -
size: -
V: TRBV5-6
DNA: TGTGCCAGCAGCTTGGATTCCGGAGGGTCTGGTGGCTACACCTTC
CDR3: CASSLDSGGSGGYTF

J: TRBJ2-1
D: -
size: -
V: TRBV7-8
DNA: TGTGCCAGCAGCTTAATCTTGGAGGGGGGTGAGCAGTTCTTC
CDR3: CASSLILEGGEQFF

J: TRBJ2-1
D: -
size: -
V: TRBV19
DNA: TGTGCCAGTAGTAGTCAGACCCGGGGCAATGAGCAGTTCTTC
CDR3: CASSSQTRGNEQFF

J: TRBJ2-5
D: TRBD1
size: -
V: TRBV2
DNA: TGTGCCAGCAGCGCACAGGGGGCTGGACAAGAGACCCAGTACTTC
CDR3: CASSAQGAGQETQYF

J: TRBJ2-1
D: -
size: many
V: TRBV19
DNA: TGTGCCAGTAGTCTTGGGACGGCCTCCTACAATGAGCAGTTCTTC
CDR3: CASSLGTASYNEQFF

J: TRBJ2-4
D: -
size: -
V: TRBV6-5
DNA: TGTGCCAGCAGTCTGGACCCACGGGGAAACATTCAGTACTTC
CDR3: CASSLDPRGNIQYF

J: TRBJ1-6
D: -
size: -
V: TRBV15
DNA: TGTGCCACCAGCAGAGGCAGGGGAATTTCACCCCTCCACTTT
CDR3: CATSRGRGISPLHF

J: TRBJ1-5
D: -
size: -
V: TRBV11-2
DNA: TGTGCCAGCAGCCCCGCCGGCAGCACAAATCAGCCCCAGCATTTT
CDR3: CASSPAGSTNQPQHF

J: TRBJ2-3
D: -
size: -
V: TRBV6-5
DNA: TGTGCCAGCAGTTACTCGAGCGAGGGATCAGATACGCAGTATTTT
CDR3: CASSYSSEGSDTQYF

J: TRBJ2-1
D: TRBD2
size: -
V: TRBV19
DNA: TGTGCCAGTAGTATGAGAAGCGGGGGGGCCTGGGAGCAGTTCTTC
CDR3: CASSMRSGGAWEQFF

J: TRBJ1-4
D: -
size: -
V: TRBV2
DNA: TGTGCCAGCAGTGAACGGGAAGGTGAAAAACTGTTTTTT
CDR3: CASSEREGEKLFF

J: TRBJ1-4
D: -
size: -
V: TRBV19
DNA: TGTGCCAGTAGTCGTGACAGTTTTAGAGAAAAACTGTTTTTT
CDR3: CASSRDSFREKLFF

J: TRBJ2-1
D: -
size: -
V: TRBV7-2
DNA: TGTGCCAGCAGCCCGGTCAACCGCAATGAGCAGTTCTTC
CDR3: CASSPVNRNEQFF

J: TRBJ1-1
D: -
size: few
V: TRBV7-8
DNA: TGTGCCAGCAGCTCCCGGTCGAGAATGAACACTGAAGCTTTCTTT
CDR3: CASSSRSRMNTEAFF

J: TRBJ2-4
D: -
size: -
V: TRBV7-2
DNA: TGTGCCAGCAGCTTCAGGGGGACTGACATTCAGTACTTC
CDR3: CASSFRGTDIQYF

J: TRBJ1-5
D: -
size: -
V: TRBV5-5
DNA: TGTGCCAGCAGCCAAGGACTAAATCAGCCCCAGCATTTT
CDR3: CASSQGLNQPQHF

J: TRBJ2-5
D: -
size: -
V: TRBV10-1
DNA: TGCGCCAGCAGTGACGAGGGTCCTTACCAAGAGACCCAGTACTTC
CDR3: CASSDEGPYQETQYF

J: TRBJ1-2
D: -
size: -
V: TRBV7-8
DNA: TGTGCCATTCCAGTCGGGGGGGCCTATGGCTACACCTTC
CDR3: CAIPVGGAYGYTF

J: TRBJ1-5
D: -
size: -
V: TRBV28
DNA: TGTGCCAGCAACCGCCCCGGGACTAATCAGCCCCAGCATTTT
CDR3: CASNRPGTNQPQHF

J: TRBJ2-3
D: TRBD2
size: -
V: TRBV6-5
DNA: TGTGCCAGCAGTTACTCGGCGGGGGGGTCAGATACGCAGTATTTT
CDR3: CASSYSAGGSDTQYF

J: TRBJ1-6
D: -
size: -
V: TRBV6-1
DNA: TGTGCCAGCAGTGAAGCCGTAGGGAGAAATTCACCCCTCCACTTT
CDR3: CASSEAVGRNSPLHF

J: TRBJ1-5
D: -
size: few
V: TRBV5-5
DNA: TGTGCCAGCAGCTTGTCCCCTGACAATCAGCCCCAGCATTTT
CDR3: CASSLSPDNQPQHF

J: TRBJ1-1
D: -
size: -
V: TRBV2
DNA: TGTGCCAGCAGCGCCCAGGGATTGGGGAATGCTTTCTTT
CDR3: CASSAQGLGNAFF

J: TRBJ1-2
D: TRBD1
size: -
V: TRBV7-2
DNA: TGTGCCAGCAACCAAGCAGGGGGCGGCTATGGCTACACCTTC
CDR3: CASNQAGGGYGYTF

J: TRBJ2-6
D: -
size: -
V: TRBV4-2
DNA: TGTGCCAGCAGCCAAGATCGAGGTTTTGGGGCCAACGTCCTGACTTTC
CDR3: CASSQDRGFGANVLTF

J: TRBJ1-4
D: -
size: -
V: TRBV7-9
DNA: TGTGCCAGCAGCTTAGAGGCGGGAGGAAAACTGTTTTTT
CDR3: CASSLEAGGKLFF

J: TRBJ1-2
D: -
size: -
V: TRBV29-1
DNA: TGCAGCGTTGAAGACGTGGGGTTGGAGGGCTACACCTTC
CDR3: CSVEDVGLEGYTF

J: TRBJ1-1
D: -
size: -
V: TRBV15
DNA: TGTGCCACCTCTTATATAGGAACTGAAGCTTTCTTT
CDR3: CATSYIGTEAFF

J: TRBJ2-2
D: -
size: -
V: TRBV7-2
DNA: TGTGCCAGCAGCTTTGACCGGTACACCGGGGAGCTGTTTTTT
CDR3: CASSFDRYTGELFF

J: TRBJ2-5
D: -
size: -
V: TRBV6-6
DNA: TGTGCCAGCACTTACACCCAAGAGACCCAGTACTTC
CDR3: CASTYTQETQYF

J: TRBJ2-3
D: TRBD1
size: -
V: TRBV4-3
DNA: TGCGCCAGCAGCCAACGACAGGGGGCCGATACGCAGTATTTT
CDR3: CASSQRQGADTQYF

J: TRBJ2-7
D: TRBD1
size: once
V: TRBV7-2
DNA: TGTGCCAGCAGGCGAGCCGGGACAGGCAACTACGAGCAGTACTTC
CDR3: CASRRAGTGNYEQYF

J: TRBJ1-2
D: -
size: -
V: TRBV5-1
DNA: TGCGCCAGCAGCTTGGGACAGATCTACACCTTC
CDR3: CASSLGQIYTF

J: TRBJ2-7
D: -
size: -
V: TRBV28
DNA: TGTGCCAGCAGTTTATACCGGGGCTACGAGCAGTACTTC
CDR3: CASSLYRGYEQYF

J: TRBJ2-5
D: -
size: -
V: TRBV6-1
DNA: TGTGCCAGCAGTGACAGGTCCATAAAGACCCAGTACTTC
CDR3: CASSDRSIKTQYF

J: TRBJ2-1
D: -
size: -
V: TRBV19
DNA: TGTGCCAGTAGTATAGAGTCCCCCAATGAGCAGTTCTTC
CDR3: CASSIESPNEQFF

J: TRBJ2-7
D: -
size: -
V: TRBV6-1
DNA: TGTGCCAGCAGTGAAGGGGGTGAGTCCTACGAGCAGTACTTC
CDR3: CASSEGGESYEQYF

J: TRBJ2-7
D: TRBD1
size: -
V: TRBV18
DNA: TGTGCCAGCTCACCACCGGACAGGTCCTACGAGCAGTACTTC
CDR3: CASSPPDRSYEQYF

J: TRBJ2-2
D: -
size: -
V: TRBV18
DNA: TGTGCCAGCTCACCAGGGGGCGCGGACACCGGGGAGCTGTTTTTT
CDR3: CASSPGGADTGELFF

J: TRBJ1-1
D: -
size: -
V: TRBV28
DNA: TGTGCCAGCAGTTTGGGGAACACTGAAGCTTTCTTT
CDR3: CASSLGNTEAFF

J: TRBJ2-5
D: -
size: -
V: TRBV2
DNA: TGTGCCAGCAGTGAAGACACGGGCCGGGAGACCCAGTACTTC
CDR3: CASSEDTGRETQYF

J: TRBJ2-1
D: TRBD1
size: -
V: TRBV7-9
DNA: TGTGCCAGCAGCCCCCCCGACAGGGTAATCTACAATGAGCAGTTCTTC
CDR3: CASSPPDRVIYNEQFF

J: TRBJ1-1
D: -
size: -
V: TRBV6-5
DNA: TGTGCCAGCAGTTACCTCCCGGGGCCGGACACTGAAGCTTTCTTT
CDR3: CASSYLPGPDTEAFF

J: TRBJ1-2
D: -
size: -
V: TRBV27
DNA: TGTGCCAGCAGTTCCGGGACTGAATATGGCTACACCTTC
CDR3: CASSSGTEYGYTF

J: TRBJ1-1
D: -
size: once
V: TRBV28
DNA: TGTGCCAGCAGTCGTCTAGGGGGAGCTTTCTTT
CDR3: CASSRLGGAFF

J: TRBJ2-3
D: TRBD1
size: few
V: TRBV27
DNA: TGTGCCAGCAGTGCACAGGGGTCTTACACAGATACGCAGTATTTT
CDR3: CASSAQGSYTDTQYF

J: TRBJ1-5
D: -
size: few
V: TRBV15
DNA: TGTGCCACCAGCAGCTCGGCGTCGGGGCCAAATCAGCCCCAGCATTTT
CDR3: CATSSSASGPNQPQHF

J: TRBJ2-5
D: TRBD2
size: few
V: TRBV20-1
DNA: TGCAGCAAACTAGCGAGAGAGACCCAGTACTTC
CDR3: CSKLARETQYF

J: TRBJ1-1
D: -
size: -
V: TRBV7-9
DNA: TGTGCCAGCAGCTTAGCGCAGGTGGGCGCTTTCTTT
CDR3: CASSLAQVGAFF

J: TRBJ2-7
D: TRBD2
size: -
V: TRBV7-2
DNA: TGTGCCAGCAGCTTGGGTGGTAGGGGACTAGGGGGGACGTACTTC
CDR3: CASSLGGRGLGGTYF

J: TRBJ1-2
D: -
size: once
V: TRBV25-1
DNA: TGTGCCAGCAGTGACAGGAACCGATATGGCTACACCTTC
CDR3: CASSDRNRYGYTF